This T cell receptor beta chain appears in the sequencing data of a study of shared clonotypes between healthy human individuals. Clones were sequenced by immunoSEQ multiplex PCR, and TCRdb holds only the in-frame ones, with some missing. The table includes 300,000 to 400,000 clones, roughly 80% detected once. Germline V gene sequence: CDR1 MNHNS, CDR2 SASEGT. The CDR3 runs to 11 residues. Trimming shortened V by 8 bases and J by 2 bases, and 7 bases separated the two germline ends. The rearrangement joins TRBV6-1 to TRBJ2-7; D is uncertain. The clonotype originates from a man in his thirties or forties in good health. Specimen: memory CD4+ T cells sorted from blood. Subset here: CD45RA-negative fraction. CDR3 in DNA: TGTGCCAGCCTCCAGACCTACGAGCAGTACTTC. Its protein product is CASLQTYEQYF.